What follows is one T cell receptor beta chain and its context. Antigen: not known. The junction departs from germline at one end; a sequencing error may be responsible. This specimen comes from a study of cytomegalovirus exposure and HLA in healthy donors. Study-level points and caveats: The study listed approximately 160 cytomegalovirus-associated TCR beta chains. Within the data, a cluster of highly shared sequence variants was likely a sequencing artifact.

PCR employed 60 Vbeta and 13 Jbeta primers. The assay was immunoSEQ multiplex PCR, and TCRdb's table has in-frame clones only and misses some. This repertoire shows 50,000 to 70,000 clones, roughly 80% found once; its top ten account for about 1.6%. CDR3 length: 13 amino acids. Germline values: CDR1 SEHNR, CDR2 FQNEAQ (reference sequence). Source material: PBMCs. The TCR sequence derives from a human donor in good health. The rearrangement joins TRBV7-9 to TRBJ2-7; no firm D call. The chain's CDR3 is CSSSRHSSYEQYF. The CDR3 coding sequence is TGTTCCAGCAGCCGTCATAGCTCCTACGAGCAGTACTTC.